This T cell receptor beta chain appears in the sequencing data of a study of blood T cell repertoires in COVID-19. TCRdb keeps only in-frame clones here, not all; method: immunoSEQ multiplex PCR. Of 100,000 to 150,000 clones detected, 70% to 90% appear once; the ten largest clones hold 10%. The CDR3 covers 15 residues. Trimming shortened V by 4 bases and J by 7 bases, and 14 bases separated the two germline ends. CDR1 is MDHEN, CDR2 SYDVKM, per germline. J is TRBJ1-6 and V is TRBV28; weak D call: TRBD1 (5 bases). The sequencing input was peripheral blood. This clonotype was sampled from a man aged 50-59 years with acute or convalescent COVID-19. Here the CDR3 reads CASSWGGMWNSPLHF. The CDR3 bases are TGTGCCAGCAGTTGGGGGGGAATGTGGAATTCACCCCTCCACTTT.